What follows describes a single T cell receptor beta chain. The target of this receptor is not known. Base qualities are missing; no much larger clone stands one base away. This entry belongs to a study of blood T cell repertoires in COVID-19 (dated by TCRdb to 2020 to 2021). Background for the entire study: Collaborator samples came from the United States, Italy and Spain and covered acute and convalescent phases of COVID-19. The material from the prospective study consisted of cDNA or gDNA derived from T cells, B-cell-depleted T cells, or PBMCs. Nearly every sample came with metadata listing a de-identified subject ID, COVID-19 status, age in years and sex. HLA class I and class II types, where available, came from metadata supplied by the sample provider rather than from assay-based typing. Subjects who had been exposed to COVID-19, were actively infected with it, or had recovered from it provided the deeply sampled blood TCRbeta repertoires that made up the dataset. The repertoires were released in a freely available public database meant as a resource for research on the immune response to SARS-CoV-2. The samples were drawn from the first 160 participants of the ongoing ImmuneRACE study and from 1,200 or so subjects provided by 6 global collaborators.

Overall study outcomes, separate from this receptor: Clinical and demographic metadata were provided uncurated, with the amount varying by source and participant.

TCRbeta CDR3 regions were amplified from genomic DNA by means of the immunoSEQ Assay, a bias-controlled multiplex PCR. Processing in the source paper ran as follows. The number of nucleated cells in each sample was estimated by amplification of reference gene primers within the assay. To quantify the absolute abundance of each unique TCRbeta CDR3 rearrangement, sequence reads were collapsed and filtered. For each sample, productive Simpson clonality was calculated by taking the square root of Simpson's diversity index across productive rearrangements. TCRdb provides this immuneACCESS table in a form limited to in-frame rearrangements. Some clones are lacking; in checked studies, under half of them reflect an unresolved V gene, and why the rest are absent is not known. That table supplies the V and J calls and clone size; D and trimming were determined from the DNA. Across this sample there are 80,000 to 100,000 clones, with approximately 79% seen only once. The ten most abundant clones make up 11% of the sample.

The collaborating institutions used their own protocols to collect whole blood in K2EDTA tubes. For TCRbeta analysis, collaborator samples were shipped as frozen whole blood, as isolated PBMCs, or as DNA extracted from either sample type. V and J lose 4 bases and 7 bases, and a span of 12 bases separates them. CDR1 and CDR2 are read off the germline V gene as SGHTS and YDEGEE. The cysteine opens and the phenylalanine closes a CDR3 of 12 amino acids. Of all the DNA, just the CDR3 is kept, 36 bases in frame from base 1. The V gene is TRBV5-8 and the J gene is TRBJ2-7; a tentative D call is TRBD2 (5 bases match). The sequenced sample consisted of peripheral blood. The receptor's source is a man between 65 and 85 years old with active or convalescent COVID-19. CDR3 protein: CASSRTSGEQYF. The sequence in DNA is TGTGCCAGCAGCCGGACCTCGGGAGAGCAGTACTTC.